This T cell receptor beta chain is drawn from a study of T cells in tuberculosis. On the study more broadly: In South Africa, adults with active tuberculosis were compared with IGRA-negative and latently infected IGRA-positive adolescents. PBMC were archived before or within 7 days of starting treatment.

Method: immunoSEQ multiplex PCR; TCRdb's copy keeps in-frame clones and lacks some. The repertoire includes approximately 40,000 clones, roughly 95% of them detected once, and 3.5% to 5% sits in the top ten. Findings of the study overall: Active tuberculosis alpha repertoires lay closer to GMM-specific TCRs than controls'.

About this clone itself: What it binds is unknown.

The time point denotes: new active TB diagnosis, blood taken before or within 7 days of starting treatment. The source material was PBMCs, sampled at tuberculosis diagnosis. This clonotype originated in an adult with tuberculosis.

The CDR3 DNA reads as TGCGCCAGCAGCTTAATAGCGGGGGCAGCCTACGAGCAGTACTTC. This codes for CASSLIAGAAYEQYF. V gene TRBV5-1 combines with J gene TRBJ2-7; TRBD2 matches 9 bases. V shed 2 bases, J shed 2 bases, and the junction held 5 bases outside the gene matches. In germline, CDR1 is SGHRS, CDR2 YFSETQ. The length of the CDR3 is 15 residues. Based on the CDR3 plus reference TRBV5-1 and TRBJ2-7, the full variable domain is KAGVTQTPRYLIKTRGQQVTLSCSPISGHRSVSWYQQTPGQGLQFLFEYFSETQRNKGNFPGRFSGRQFSNSRSEMNVSTLELGDSALYLCASSLIAGAAYEQYFGPGTRLTVT.